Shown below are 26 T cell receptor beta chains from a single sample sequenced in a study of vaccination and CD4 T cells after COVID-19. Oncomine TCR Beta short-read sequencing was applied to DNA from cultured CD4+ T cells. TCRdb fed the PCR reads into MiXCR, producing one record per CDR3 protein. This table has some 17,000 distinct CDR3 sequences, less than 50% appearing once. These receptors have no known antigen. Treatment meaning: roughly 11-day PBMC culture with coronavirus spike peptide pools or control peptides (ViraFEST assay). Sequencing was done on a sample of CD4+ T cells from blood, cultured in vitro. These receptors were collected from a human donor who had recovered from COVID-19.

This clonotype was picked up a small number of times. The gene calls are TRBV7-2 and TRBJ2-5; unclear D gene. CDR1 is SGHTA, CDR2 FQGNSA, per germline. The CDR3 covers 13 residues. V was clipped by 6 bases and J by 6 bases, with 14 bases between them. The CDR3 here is CASSYGPTQTQYF. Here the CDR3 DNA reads TGTGCCAGCAGTTATGGACCAACCCAGACCCAGTACTTC.

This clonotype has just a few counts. In nucleotides, the CDR3 is TGCAGTGCTAGAGACCCCCGAACCTTCTATGGCTACACCTTC. Protein: CSARDPRTFYGYTF. The chain has TRBV20-1 and TRBJ1-2; D call uncertain. Germline CDR1 DFQATT, CDR2 SNEGSKA (reference sequence). This CDR3 has 14 amino acids. Trimming cost V 0 bases and J 4 bases, with 12 bases left between them.

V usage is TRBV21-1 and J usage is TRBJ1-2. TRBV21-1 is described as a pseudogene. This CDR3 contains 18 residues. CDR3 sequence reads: CASSKEGPHGGLGSGYTF. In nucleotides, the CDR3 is TGTGCCAGCAGCAAAGAGGGCCCCCATGGCGGGCTTGGGAGTGGCTACACCTTC.

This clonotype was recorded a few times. CDR3 coding DNA: TGTGCCAGCAGTGAGCTAGCGGGAGATACGCAGTATTTT. Protein product: CASSELAGDTQYF. The chain joins TRBV6-4 to TRBJ2-3; TRBD2 matches at 8 bases. This CDR3 is built from 13 residues. The V segment lost 3 bases and the J segment 5 bases; nucleotides outside the gene matches: 1. Germline V gives CDR1 MRHNA, CDR2 SNTAGT.

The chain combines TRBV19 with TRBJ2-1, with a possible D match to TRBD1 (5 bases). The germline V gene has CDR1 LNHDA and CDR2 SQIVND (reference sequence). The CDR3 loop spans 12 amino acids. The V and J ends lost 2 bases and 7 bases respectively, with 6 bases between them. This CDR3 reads CASSIKGNEQFF. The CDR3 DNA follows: TGTGCCAGTAGTATAAAGGGGAATGAGCAGTTCTTC.

The CDR3 DNA reads as TGTGCCAGCAGTTACTTCACAGATACGCAGTATTTT. It codes for CASSYFTDTQYF. The gene calls are TRBV6-2 or TRBV6-3 and TRBJ2-3; D is ambiguous. Trimming stripped 1 base from V and 2 bases from J, with 1 base between. Germline V gene lookup returns CDR1 MNHEY and CDR2 SVGEGT. The CDR3 spans 12 residues.

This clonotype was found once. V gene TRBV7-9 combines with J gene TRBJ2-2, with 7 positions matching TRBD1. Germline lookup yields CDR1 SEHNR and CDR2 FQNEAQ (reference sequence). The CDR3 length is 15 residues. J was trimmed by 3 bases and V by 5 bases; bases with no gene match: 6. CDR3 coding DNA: TGTGCCAGCAGCCCGGGACAGACCTACACCGGGGAGCTGTTTTTT. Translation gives CASSPGQTYTGELFF. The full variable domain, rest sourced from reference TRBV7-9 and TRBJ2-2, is DTGVSQNPRHKITKRGQNVTFRCDPISEHNRLYWYRQTLGQGPEFLTYFQNEAQLEKSRLLSDRFSAERPKGSFSTLEIQRTEQGDSAMYLCASSPGQTYTGELFFGEGSRLTVL.

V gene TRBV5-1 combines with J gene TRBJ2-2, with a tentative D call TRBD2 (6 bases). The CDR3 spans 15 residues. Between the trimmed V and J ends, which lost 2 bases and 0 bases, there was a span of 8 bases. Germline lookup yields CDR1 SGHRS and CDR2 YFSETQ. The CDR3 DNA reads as TGCGCCAGCAGCTTTACTAGCTCGAACACCGGGGAGCTGTTTTTT. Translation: CASSFTSSNTGELFF.

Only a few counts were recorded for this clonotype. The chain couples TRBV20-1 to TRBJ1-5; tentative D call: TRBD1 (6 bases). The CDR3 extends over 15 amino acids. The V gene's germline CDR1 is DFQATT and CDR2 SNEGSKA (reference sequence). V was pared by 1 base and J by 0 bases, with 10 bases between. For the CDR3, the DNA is TGCAGTGCTAGAGTGGGAGGGGGTAGCAATCAGCCCCAGCATTTT. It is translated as CSARVGGGSNQPQHF.

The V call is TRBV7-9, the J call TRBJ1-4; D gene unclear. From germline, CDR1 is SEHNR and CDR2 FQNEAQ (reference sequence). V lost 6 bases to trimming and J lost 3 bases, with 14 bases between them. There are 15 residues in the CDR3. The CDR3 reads CASSSDVKPNEKLFF. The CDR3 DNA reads TGTGCCAGCAGTTCCGACGTTAAACCTAATGAAAAACTGTTTTTT.

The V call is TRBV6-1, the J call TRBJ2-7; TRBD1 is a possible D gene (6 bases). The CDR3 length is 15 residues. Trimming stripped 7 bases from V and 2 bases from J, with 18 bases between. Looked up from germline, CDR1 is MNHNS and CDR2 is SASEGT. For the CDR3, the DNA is TGTGCCAGCAAGCAAAACAGGGCCCTCGCCTACGAGCAGTACTTC. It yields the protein CASKQNRALAYEQYF.

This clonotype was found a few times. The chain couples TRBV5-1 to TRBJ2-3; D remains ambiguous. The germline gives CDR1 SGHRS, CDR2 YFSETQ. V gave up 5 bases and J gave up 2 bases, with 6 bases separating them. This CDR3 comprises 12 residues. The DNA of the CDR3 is TGCGCCAGCAGTGTTCCCACAGATACGCAGTATTTT. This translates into CASSVPTDTQYF.

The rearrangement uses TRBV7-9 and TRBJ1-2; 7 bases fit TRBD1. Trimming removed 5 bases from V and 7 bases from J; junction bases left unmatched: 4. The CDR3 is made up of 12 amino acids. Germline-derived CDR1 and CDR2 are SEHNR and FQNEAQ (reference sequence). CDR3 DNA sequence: TGTGCCAGCAGCCTTACAGGGGCTGGCTACACCTTC. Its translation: CASSLTGAGYTF.

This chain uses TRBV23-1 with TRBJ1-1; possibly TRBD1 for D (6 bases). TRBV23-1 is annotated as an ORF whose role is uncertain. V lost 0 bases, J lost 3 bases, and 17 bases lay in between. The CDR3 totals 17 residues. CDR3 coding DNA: TGCGCCAGCAGTCAATCCCCGGACAGCTTAGGGTACACTGAAGCTTTCTTT. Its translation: CASSQSPDSLGYTEAFF.

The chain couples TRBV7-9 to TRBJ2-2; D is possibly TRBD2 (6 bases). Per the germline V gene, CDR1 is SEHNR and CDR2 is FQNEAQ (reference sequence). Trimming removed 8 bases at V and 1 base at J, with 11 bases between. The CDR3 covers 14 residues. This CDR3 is CASRGDLNTGELFF. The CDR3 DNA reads TGTGCCAGCCGTGGGGACTTGAACACCGGGGAGCTGTTTTTT. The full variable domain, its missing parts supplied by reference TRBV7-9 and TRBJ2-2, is DTGVSQNPRHKITKRGQNVTFRCDPISEHNRLYWYRQTLGQGPEFLTYFQNEAQLEKSRLLSDRFSAERPKGSFSTLEIQRTEQGDSAMYLCASRGDLNTGELFFGEGSRLTVL.

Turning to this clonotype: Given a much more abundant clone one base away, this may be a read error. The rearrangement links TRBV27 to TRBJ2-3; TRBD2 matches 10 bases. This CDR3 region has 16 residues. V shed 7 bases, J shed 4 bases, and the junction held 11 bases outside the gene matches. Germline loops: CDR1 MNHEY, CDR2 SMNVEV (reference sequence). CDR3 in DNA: TGTGCCAGCACTTCCCTAGCGGGAGATCGGGCAGATACGCAGTATTTT. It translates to CASTSLAGDRADTQYF.

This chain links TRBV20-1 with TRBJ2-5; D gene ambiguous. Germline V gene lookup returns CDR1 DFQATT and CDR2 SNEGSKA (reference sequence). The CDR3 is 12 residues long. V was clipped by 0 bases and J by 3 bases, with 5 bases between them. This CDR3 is CSARDDKETQYF. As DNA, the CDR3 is TGCAGTGCTAGAGATGATAAAGAGACCCAGTACTTC.

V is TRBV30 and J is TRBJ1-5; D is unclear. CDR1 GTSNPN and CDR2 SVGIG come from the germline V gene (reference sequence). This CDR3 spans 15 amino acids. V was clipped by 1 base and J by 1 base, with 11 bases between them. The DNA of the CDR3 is TGTGCCTGGAGTGGAGTCGTAGGGAGCAATCAGCCCCAGCATTTT. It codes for CAWSGVVGSNQPQHF.

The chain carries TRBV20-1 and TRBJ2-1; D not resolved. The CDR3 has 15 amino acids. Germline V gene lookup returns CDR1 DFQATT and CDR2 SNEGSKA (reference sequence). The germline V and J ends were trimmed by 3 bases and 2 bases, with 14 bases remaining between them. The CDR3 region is CSASKALNTYNEQFF. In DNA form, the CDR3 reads TGCAGTGCTAGTAAAGCCCTTAATACCTACAATGAGCAGTTCTTC.

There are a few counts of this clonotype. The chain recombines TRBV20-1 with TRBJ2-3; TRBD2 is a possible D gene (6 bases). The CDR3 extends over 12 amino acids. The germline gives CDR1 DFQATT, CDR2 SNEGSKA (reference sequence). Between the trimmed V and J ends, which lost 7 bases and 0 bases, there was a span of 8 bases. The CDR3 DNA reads TGCAGTGGACTAGGGAGCACAGATACGCAGTATTTT. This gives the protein CSGLGSTDTQYF.

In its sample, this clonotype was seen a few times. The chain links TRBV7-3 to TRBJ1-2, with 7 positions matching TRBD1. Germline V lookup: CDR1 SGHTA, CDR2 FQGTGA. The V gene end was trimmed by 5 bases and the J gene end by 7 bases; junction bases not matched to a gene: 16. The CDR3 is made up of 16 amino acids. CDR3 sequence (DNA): TGTGCCAGCAGCACCCACGTCCCCCAGGGGGTTTGTGGCTACACCTTC. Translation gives CASSTHVPQGVCGYTF.

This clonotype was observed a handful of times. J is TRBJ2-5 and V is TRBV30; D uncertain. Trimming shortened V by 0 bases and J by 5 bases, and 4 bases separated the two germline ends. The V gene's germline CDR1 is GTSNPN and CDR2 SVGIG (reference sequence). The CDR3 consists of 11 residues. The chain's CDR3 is CAWSVQETQYF. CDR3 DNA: TGTGCCTGGAGTGTACAGGAGACCCAGTACTTC.

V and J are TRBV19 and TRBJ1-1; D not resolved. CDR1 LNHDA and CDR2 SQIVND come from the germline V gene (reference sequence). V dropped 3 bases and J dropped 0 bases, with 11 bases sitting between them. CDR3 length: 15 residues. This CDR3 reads CASSMRDTLNTEAFF. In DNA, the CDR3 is TGTGCCAGTAGTATGCGTGACACCTTGAACACTGAAGCTTTCTTT.

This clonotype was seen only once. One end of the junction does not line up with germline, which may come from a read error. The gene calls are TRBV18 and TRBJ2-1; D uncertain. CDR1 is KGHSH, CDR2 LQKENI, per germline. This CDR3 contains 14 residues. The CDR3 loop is CASSTYSSYDEQFF. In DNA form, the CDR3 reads TGTGCCAGCTCAACCTATAGCAGCTACGATGAGCAGTTCTTC.

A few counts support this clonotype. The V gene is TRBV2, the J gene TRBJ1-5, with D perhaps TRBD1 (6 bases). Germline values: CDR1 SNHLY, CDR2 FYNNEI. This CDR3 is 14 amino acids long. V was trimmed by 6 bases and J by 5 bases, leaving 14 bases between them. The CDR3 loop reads CASSPQGRDQPQHF. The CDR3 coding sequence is TGTGCCAGCAGCCCACAGGGTAGGGATCAGCCCCAGCATTTT.

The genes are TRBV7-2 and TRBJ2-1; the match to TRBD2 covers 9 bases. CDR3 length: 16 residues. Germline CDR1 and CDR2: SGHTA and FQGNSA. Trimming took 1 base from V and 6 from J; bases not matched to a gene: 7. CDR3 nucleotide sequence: TGTGCCAGCAGCTTAGGAATTTCTAGCGGGATCAATGAGCAGTTCTTC. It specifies CASSLGISSGINEQFF.